This T cell receptor beta chain was found in a study of PD-1 blockade in mismatch repair-deficient tumors (dated by TCRdb to the late 2010s). A note on the overall study: Between September 2013 and 2016, the trial enrolled 70 to 100 consecutive patients with over nine mismatch repair-deficient cancer types, every one of whom had been previously treated and was progressing. Tumor-associated T cell clones in the peripheral blood of patients responding to PD-1 blockade were tracked using deep sequencing of TCR CDR3 regions.

Mismatch repair deficiency was established in every enrolled patient by polymerase chain reaction or immunohistochemistry. TCR sequencing was performed for three patients who responded to pembrolizumab therapy. Pembrolizumab PD-1 blockade was prospectively tested in advanced mismatch repair-deficient cancers, regardless of tissue of origin, in the phase II trial. Serial peripheral blood T cell samples were collected before and at multiple times after starting PD-1 blockade. Blood sampling times were reported as weeks after the first pembrolizumab dose. Notes on this clone: Its specific antigen is unknown. No much larger clone exists at a distance of one base, and base qualities are not known.

Libraries came from the immunoSEQ multiplex PCR assay. Sourced from immuneACCESS, this table was stored by TCRdb with only in-frame sequences that have V and J called. A share of the clones is absent; for the studies checked, an unresolved V gene accounts for under half, and the remainder has no known explanation. The sample table contains about 51,000 clones; only one count was recorded for around 85% of them. The ten largest clones add up to over 7.5% of the sample. What the authors observed across the whole study: Tumor-resident clones, often undetectable in blood before treatment, expanded rapidly after pembrolizumab and then contracted, generally before radiologic responses.

The sequence was obtained from an adult with mismatch repair-deficient cancer. The input for sequencing was peripheral blood, taken roughly 21 weeks after starting pembrolizumab.

The CDR3 region has the sequence CSVPTSGTNTGELFF. The sequenced DNA: TGCAGCGTTCCGACTAGCGGAACGAACACCGGGGAGCTGTTTTTT. The chain is encoded by TRBV29-1 joined to TRBJ2-2, and TRBD2 aligns with 9 junction nucleotides. Including the terminal cysteine and phenylalanine, the CDR3 comprises 15 residues. Just the 45-base CDR3 DNA is kept, in frame starting at base 1. Reading the germline V gene gives CDR1 SQVTM and CDR2 ANQGSEA. V trim: 5 bases; J trim: 0 bases; unmatched bases: 4.